The entry that follows covers one TCR beta chain sequence. The antigen is undetermined. Trimming took 4 bases from V and 3 from J, leaving 13 bases between them. This CDR3 region has 14 residues. From germline, CDR1 is ENHRY and CDR2 SYGVKD. A multiplex PCR was run with 60 Vbeta primers and 13 Jbeta primers. In the original analysis: In a later analysis, approximately 80 million unique TCR beta chains included roughly 11 million shared by two or more donors. TCRdb keeps only in-frame clones here, not all; method: immunoSEQ multiplex PCR. V, J and clone size derive from that table, while D and trimming were established from the DNA sequence. The sample lists about 89,000 clones; around 85% were seen once. The data originate from a study of cytomegalovirus exposure and HLA in healthy donors. Across the study: Falling in the Caucasian-associated ancestry cluster were roughly 86% of under 450 genotyped donors. Study results and caveats: With later analysis, a missense DCLRE1C variant became linked to TCR beta V- and J-gene trimming. Apart from CMV serostatus, no immune exposure information was available.

This TCR was recovered from a man between 35 and 55 years old in good health and CMV-seropositive. Source material: PBMCs. This chain links TRBV10-3 with TRBJ2-7; D possibly corresponds to TRBD2 (5 bases). CDR3 in amino acids: CAISADFALYEQYF. CDR3 coding DNA: TGTGCCATCAGTGCGGACTTCGCTCTCTACGAGCAGTACTTC.